Listed here are 28 T cell receptor beta chains from one sample, sequenced in a study of shared clonotypes between healthy human individuals. Positive CCR7 selection of CD45RO-negative cells yielded the naive CD8 cells, and terminally differentiated effector memory CD45RA+ cells were excluded. The repertoire was sequenced with immunoSEQ multiplex PCR; TCRdb's copy has only in-frame clones and lacks some. Of around 620,000 clones listed, roughly 96% are singletons. Sequencing input: naive CD8+ T cells sorted from blood. The receptors were gathered from a woman in her 30s in good health.

V gene TRBV10-3 combines with J gene TRBJ1-5; TRBD1 might be the D (5 bases). The CDR3 is made up of 17 amino acids. The ends were cut back, 2 bases at V and 1 base at J, with 15 bases in the middle. Germline V gene data show CDR1 as ENHRY and CDR2 as SYGVKD. The CDR3: CAISEDLGHISNQPQHF. The CDR3 DNA is TGTGCCATCAGTGAGGACCTCGGACATATAAGCAATCAGCCCCAGCATTTT.

The chain joins TRBV7-8 to TRBJ2-7, with a possible D match to TRBD2 (6 bases). Germline V CDR1 and CDR2: SGHVS, FQNEAQ. The CDR3 runs 14 residues. Between the trimmed V and J ends, which lost 5 bases and 0 bases, there was a span of 11 bases. The CDR3 nucleotides are TGTGCCAGCAGCGGATCGGGACTCTCCTACGAGCAGTACTTC. Its translation: CASSGSGLSYEQYF. The whole variable domain, remainder taken from reference TRBV7-8 and TRBJ2-7, is GAGVSQSPRYKVAKRGQDVALRCDPISGHVSLFWYQQALGQGPEFLTYFQNEAQLDKSGLPSDRFFAERPEGSVSTLKIQRTQQEDSAVYLCASSGSGLSYEQYFGPGTRLTVT.

This clone was recorded a few times. This chain uses TRBV28 with TRBJ1-1; D call uncertain. Germline V gene sequence: CDR1 MDHEN, CDR2 SYDVKM. The CDR3 runs 12 residues. Trimming pared 9 bases from V and 5 bases from J, leaving 13 bases between. This CDR3 is CASSNGGTEAFF. The CDR3 DNA sequence: TGTGCCAGTTCCAACGGAGGGACTGAAGCTTTCTTT.

This clone was observed once. CDR3 loop: CASSSPRTSGTDTQYF. CDR3 sequence (DNA): TGTGCCAGCAGTTCCCCGAGGACTAGCGGCACAGATACGCAGTATTTT. This sequence joins TRBV6-6 and TRBJ2-3; 9 bases fit TRBD2. The V gene's germline CDR1 is MNHNY and CDR2 SVGAGI (reference sequence). Trimming took 4 bases from V and 1 from J; bases not matched to a gene: 6. The CDR3 consists of 16 residues.

The V and J genes are TRBV5-1 and TRBJ2-7; D not certain. The CDR3 extends over 14 amino acids. V lost 0 bases and J lost 0, with 7 bases in between. Germline V gives CDR1 SGHRS, CDR2 YFSETQ. The CDR3 protein is CASSLVAVSYEQYF. In DNA form, the CDR3 reads TGCGCCAGCAGCTTGGTGGCGGTCTCCTACGAGCAGTACTTC.

This chain uses TRBV4-1 with TRBJ2-1, with a possible D match to TRBD2 (7 bases). The V end was cut by 0 bases, the J end by 6 bases, with 24 bases between. Germline V gene data show CDR1 as MGHRA and CDR2 as YSYEKL. The CDR3 runs 19 residues. The DNA of the CDR3 is TGCGCCAGCAGCCAAGATCTGGTCGCGGGGGCGGGAGAGGGCAATGAGCAGTTCTTC. Protein sequence: CASSQDLVAGAGEGNEQFF.

The chain is built from TRBV28 and TRBJ1-2; TRBD1 matches at 7 bases. V gave up 8 bases and J gave up 1 base; unmatched junction bases: 4. This CDR3 has 13 amino acids. Per germline, CDR1 MDHEN and CDR2 SYDVKM. Written as DNA, the CDR3 is TGTGCCAGCGGTGGACAGGTTAACTATGGCTACACCTTC. Amino acids: CASGGQVNYGYTF.

The V gene is TRBV2, the J gene TRBJ1-4, with D tentatively TRBD1 (5 bases). The CDR3 spans 15 residues. CDR1 is SNHLY, CDR2 FYNNEI, per germline. Between the trimmed V and J ends, which lost 2 bases and 8 bases, there was a span of 15 bases. CDR3 protein: CASSELGELGEKLFF. CDR3 DNA sequence: TGTGCCAGCAGTGAATTGGGGGAGCTAGGGGAAAAACTGTTTTTT.

The V call is TRBV7-8, the J call TRBJ2-1, with 9 nucleotides matching TRBD2. The CDR3 is made up of 16 amino acids. V lost 5 bases, J lost 7 bases, and 12 bases stayed unmatched. The germline gives CDR1 SGHVS, CDR2 FQNEAQ. The CDR3 DNA is TGTGCCAGCAGCCCCCGGACTAGCGCAGTTCCGAATGAGCAGTTCTTC. Its protein is CASSPRTSAVPNEQFF.

The V and J genes are TRBV21-1 and TRBJ1-2. TRBV21-1 is assigned pseudogene status. The CDR3 extends over 15 amino acids. DNA for the CDR3: TGTGCCAGCAGCAAAGGAGGAGGGGACAACTATGGCTACACCTTC. Residues: CASSKGGGDNYGYTF.

V is TRBV27 and J is TRBJ1-4; D gene unclear. Germline V lookup: CDR1 MNHEY, CDR2 SMNVEV (reference sequence). V was pared by 1 base and J by 3 bases, with 6 bases between. CDR3 length: 14 residues. The DNA for the CDR3 is TGTGCCAGCAGTTTATATCCAGCTAATGAAAAACTGTTTTTT. It specifies CASSLYPANEKLFF.

This clone was seen a single time. The V gene is TRBV6-1, the J gene TRBJ2-7; 7 positions match TRBD1. The CDR3 is made up of 13 amino acids. CDR1 and CDR2 (germline): MNHNS, SASEGT. V was pared by 4 bases and J by 4 bases, with 4 bases of the junction left unmatched. CDR3 region: CASSGTGKYEQYF. In nucleotides, the CDR3 is TGTGCCAGCAGTGGGACAGGAAAATACGAGCAGTACTTC.

This chain links TRBV7-3 with TRBJ2-3; D gene uncertain. The CDR3 consists of 14 residues. Trimming cost V 1 base and J 2 bases, with 7 bases left between them. The V gene's germline CDR1 is SGHTA and CDR2 FQGTGA. The CDR3 region has the DNA TGTGCCAGCAGCTTAAATGGCTTCACAGATACGCAGTATTTT. It codes for CASSLNGFTDTQYF.

The J gene is TRBJ1-5, the V gene TRBV2; D unresolved. V was shortened by 4 bases and J by 5 bases, with 27 bases between the two germline ends. This CDR3 spans 19 amino acids. Germline V lookup: CDR1 SNHLY, CDR2 FYNNEI. This CDR3 reads CASSVPGPFDLSYDQPQHF. CDR3 bases: TGTGCCAGCAGTGTTCCTGGGCCTTTTGACCTATCATATGATCAGCCCCAGCATTTT.

The CDR3 region is CASSPGLVASDTQYF. In nucleotides, the CDR3 is TGTGCCAGCAGTCCGGGACTCGTGGCCTCCGATACGCAGTATTTT. V and J are TRBV27 and TRBJ2-3; TRBD2 is a possible D gene (6 bases). The germline CDR1 and CDR2 sequences are MNHEY and SMNVEV (reference sequence). V was trimmed by 5 bases and J by 6 bases, leaving 18 bases between them. There are 15 residues in the CDR3.

The chain employs TRBV30 and TRBJ2-2; no clear D. The CDR3 length is 13 residues. Germline CDR1 GTSNPN, CDR2 SVGIG (reference sequence). With 0 bases removed from V and 8 bases from J, the gap between germline ends came to 10 bases. In DNA form, the CDR3 reads TGTGCCTGGAGTGTGGTGGGCCCAGGGGAGCTGTTTTTT. Its translation is CAWSVVGPGELFF.

The chain joins TRBV19 to TRBJ1-2, with 10 positions matching TRBD1. With V trimmed by 7 bases and J by 6 bases, 11 bases remained unmatched. The CDR3 extends over 15 amino acids. Germline lookup yields CDR1 LNHDA and CDR2 SQIVND (reference sequence). The CDR3 DNA is TGTGCCAGTACTTTGGGGACAGGGGTTTCAGATGGCTACACCTTC. It specifies CASTLGTGVSDGYTF.

The chain combines TRBV15 with TRBJ2-7; 8 bases agree with TRBD1. The CDR3 length is 13 residues. V trimming: 5 bases; J trimming: 5 bases; junction bases outside the gene matches: 5. CDR1 and CDR2 from the germline V gene are LNHNV and YYDKDF (reference sequence). The CDR3 region has the DNA TGTGCCACCAGCGGCGAGACAGGGGACGAGCAGTACTTC. Its protein product is CATSGETGDEQYF. The variable domain in full, with the rest retrieved from reference TRBV15 and TRBJ2-7, is DAMVIQNPRYQVTQFGKPVTLSCSQTLNHNVMYWYQQKSSQAPKLLFHYYDKDFNNEADTPDNFQSRRPNTSFCFLDIRSPGLGDTAMYLCATSGETGDEQYFGPGTRLTVT.

As DNA, the CDR3 is TGTGCCAGTAGTCCCCAAGGGTTCTACGAGCAGTACTTC. This encodes CASSPQGFYEQYF. The chain recombines TRBV19 with TRBJ2-5; D gene ambiguous. The J call may not be correct, given that the DNA end is closer to TRBJ2-7. From germline, CDR1 is LNHDA and CDR2 SQIVND (reference sequence). There are 13 residues in the CDR3.

This chain links TRBV27 with TRBJ2-7; 8 bases align to TRBD1. CDR3 length: 16 amino acids. Looked up from germline, CDR1 is MNHEY and CDR2 is SMNVEV (reference sequence). Trimming cost V 6 bases and J 3 bases; bases outside gene matches: 13. The CDR3 DNA is TGTGCCAGCAGCAGATTCCAGGGGGCCCCCTACTACGAGCAGTACTTC. Translation gives CASSRFQGAPYYEQYF.

The V gene is TRBV13, the J gene TRBJ2-5, with D unresolved. Germline lookup yields CDR1 PRHDT and CDR2 FYEKMQ (reference sequence). Trimming removed 3 bases from V and 5 bases from J, with 4 bases in between. The CDR3 has 11 amino acids. DNA of the CDR3: TGTGCCAGCAGCTTCGGTGAGACCCAGTACTTC. Its translation is CASSFGETQYF.

The CDR3 DNA sequence: TGTGCCAGCAGTTCACAGGGGGCTGAGTTGACCCAGTACTTC. It specifies CASSSQGAELTQYF. The chain links TRBV13 to TRBJ2-5, with 9 bases lining up with TRBD1. V lost 6 bases and J lost 7; bases outside the gene matches: 9. The CDR3 length is 14 residues. Germline V lookup: CDR1 PRHDT, CDR2 FYEKMQ (reference sequence).

The chain uses TRBV5-4 and TRBJ2-5; 9 nucleotides line up with TRBD1. Trimming removed 5 bases from V and 1 base from J; junction bases left unmatched: 9. The CDR3 has 16 amino acids. The germline CDR1 and CDR2 sequences are SGHNT and YYREEE (reference sequence). The CDR3 is CASSPGTGSLQETQYF. The CDR3 DNA sequence: TGTGCCAGCAGTCCCGGGACAGGGTCCCTCCAAGAGACCCAGTACTTC.

This chain uses TRBV7-9 with TRBJ2-7; 7 bases map to TRBD2. Germline CDR1 SEHNR, CDR2 FQNEAQ (reference sequence). The CDR3 spans 16 residues. Trimming took 1 base from V and 2 from J; bases not matched to a gene: 8. The CDR3 sequence is CASSLVTGRTPYEQYF. CDR3 sequence (DNA): TGTGCCAGCAGCTTAGTGACCGGGAGGACCCCCTACGAGCAGTACTTC.

Only one count was recorded for this clone. V gene TRBV5-1 combines with J gene TRBJ2-1, with 9 positions matching TRBD2. Germline-derived CDR1 and CDR2 are SGHRS and YFSETQ. This CDR3 has 13 residues. J lost 5 bases, V lost 5 bases, and 2 bases had no gene match. The CDR3 reads CASRTSGNNEQFF. The CDR3 nucleotides read TGCGCCAGCAGGACTAGCGGTAACAATGAGCAGTTCTTC.

The gene calls are TRBV7-8 and TRBJ2-7; possibly TRBD2 for D (5 bases). Per germline, CDR1 SGHVS and CDR2 FQNEAQ. The CDR3 consists of 15 residues. V was cut by 1 base and J by 0 bases, with 10 bases left in between. The CDR3 nucleotides read TGTGCCAGCAGCTTAGTGGAGCGGATCTCCTACGAGCAGTACTTC. This translates into CASSLVERISYEQYF.

V is TRBV7-9 and J is TRBJ1-4; D is unresolved. The V gene's germline CDR1 is SEHNR and CDR2 FQNEAQ (reference sequence). The CDR3 sequence is 17 residues long. Trimming took off 1 base at V and 8 bases at J, with 20 bases between the two ends. The CDR3 coding sequence is TGTGCCAGCAGCTTAGGTTCGGACCTATTACTGGGCGAAAAACTGTTTTTT. This translates into CASSLGSDLLLGEKLFF.

In its sample, this clone was seen a few times. V gene TRBV7-9 combines with J gene TRBJ1-1; tentatively, D is TRBD1 (5 bases). The CDR3 has 14 amino acids. Germline CDR1 SEHNR, CDR2 FQNEAQ (reference sequence). V was trimmed by 0 bases and J by 8 bases, leaving 13 bases between them. CDR3 protein: CASSLARQPREAFF. The DNA of the CDR3 is TGTGCCAGCAGCTTAGCCCGACAGCCTCGGGAAGCTTTCTTT. Full variable domain (rest looked up from reference TRBV7-9 and TRBJ1-1): DTGVSQNPRHKITKRGQNVTFRCDPISEHNRLYWYRQTLGQGPEFLTYFQNEAQLEKSRLLSDRFSAERPKGSFSTLEIQRTEQGDSAMYLCASSLARQPREAFFGQGTRLTVV.